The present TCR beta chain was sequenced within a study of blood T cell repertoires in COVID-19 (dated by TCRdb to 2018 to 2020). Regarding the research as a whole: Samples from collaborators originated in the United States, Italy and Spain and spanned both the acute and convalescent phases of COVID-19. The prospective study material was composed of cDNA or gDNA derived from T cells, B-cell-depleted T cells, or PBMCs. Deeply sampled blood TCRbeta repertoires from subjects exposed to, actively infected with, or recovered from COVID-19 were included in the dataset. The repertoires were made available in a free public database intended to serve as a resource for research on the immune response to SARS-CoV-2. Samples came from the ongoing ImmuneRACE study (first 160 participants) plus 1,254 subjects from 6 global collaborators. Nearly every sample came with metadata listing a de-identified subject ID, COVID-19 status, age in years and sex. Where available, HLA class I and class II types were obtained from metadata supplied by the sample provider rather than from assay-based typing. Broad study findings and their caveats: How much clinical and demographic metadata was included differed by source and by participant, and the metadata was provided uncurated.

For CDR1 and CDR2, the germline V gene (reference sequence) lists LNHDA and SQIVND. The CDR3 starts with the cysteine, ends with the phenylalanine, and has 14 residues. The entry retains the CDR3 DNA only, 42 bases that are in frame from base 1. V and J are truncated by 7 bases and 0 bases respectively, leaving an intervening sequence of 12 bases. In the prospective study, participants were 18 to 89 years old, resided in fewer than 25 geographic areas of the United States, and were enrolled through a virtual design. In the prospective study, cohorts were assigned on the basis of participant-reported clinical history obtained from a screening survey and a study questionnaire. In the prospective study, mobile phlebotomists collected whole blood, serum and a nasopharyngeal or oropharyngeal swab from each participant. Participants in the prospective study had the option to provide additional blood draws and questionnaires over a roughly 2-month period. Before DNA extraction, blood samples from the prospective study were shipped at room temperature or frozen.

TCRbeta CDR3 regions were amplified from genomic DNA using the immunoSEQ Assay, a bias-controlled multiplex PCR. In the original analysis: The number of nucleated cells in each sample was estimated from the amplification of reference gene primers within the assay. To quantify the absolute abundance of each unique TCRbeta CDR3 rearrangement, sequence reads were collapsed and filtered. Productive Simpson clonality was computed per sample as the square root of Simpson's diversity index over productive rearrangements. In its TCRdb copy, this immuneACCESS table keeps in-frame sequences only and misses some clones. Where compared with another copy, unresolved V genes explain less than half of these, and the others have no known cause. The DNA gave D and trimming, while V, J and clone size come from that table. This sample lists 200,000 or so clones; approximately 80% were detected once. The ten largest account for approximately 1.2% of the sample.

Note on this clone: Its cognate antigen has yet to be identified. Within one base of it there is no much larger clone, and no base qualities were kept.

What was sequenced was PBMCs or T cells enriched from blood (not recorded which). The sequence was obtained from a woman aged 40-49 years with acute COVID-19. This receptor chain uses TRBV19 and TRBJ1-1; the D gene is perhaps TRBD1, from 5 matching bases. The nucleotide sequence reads TGTGCCAGTAATAATCAGGGCCTGAACACTGAAGCTTTCTTT. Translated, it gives CASNNQGLNTEAFF.